This is a list of T cell receptor beta chains from one sample in a study of blood T cell repertoires in COVID-19. Produced via immunoSEQ multiplex PCR; TCRdb's table is partial and in-frame only. The table has 170,000 or so clones, approximately 88% seen once; the top ten hold under 3.5%. The specimen was peripheral blood. The receptor source for this set is an older woman with acute or convalescent COVID-19. Both conserved end residues are part of each CDR3. The D gene is left open where the match is weak. Size is stated for part of the rows, as once, few or many counts, or as a class when the clone is expanded.

D | J | size | V | CDR3 | DNA
- | TRBJ2-3 | once | TRBV15 | CATSRGLRVTGSTDTQYF | TGTGCCACCAGCAGAGGCCTCCGGGTGACGGGGTCCACAGATACGCAGTATTTT
- | TRBJ2-5 | - | TRBV2 | CASSPGQTQETQYF | TGTGCCAGCAGTCCCGGACAGACACAAGAGACCCAGTACTTC
TRBD1 | TRBJ1-6 | - | TRBV2 | CASRDRTNSPLHF | TGTGCCAGTCGGGACAGGACCAATTCACCCCTCCACTTT
TRBD1 | TRBJ1-6 | once | TRBV28 | CASSPYRDRDPNSPLHF | TGTGCCAGCAGTCCCTACCGGGACAGGGACCCAAATTCACCCCTCCACTTT
TRBD1 | TRBJ1-3 | - | TRBV18 | CASSPKDRVGNTIYF | TGTGCCAGCTCACCGAAAGACAGGGTTGGAAACACCATATATTTT
TRBD2 | TRBJ2-3 | - | TRBV7-3 | CASSPAGGGYTDTQYF | TGTGCCAGCAGCCCAGCGGGCGGGGGATACACAGATACGCAGTATTTT
TRBD1 | TRBJ1-5 | once | TRBV19 | CASSTSGTGWRQPQHF | TGTGCCAGTAGTACTTCCGGGACAGGGTGGCGTCAGCCCCAGCATTTT
- | TRBJ1-1 | once | TRBV11-1 | CASSLAPGHLMNTEAFF | TGTGCCAGCAGCTTAGCGCCGGGACACCTAATGAACACTGAAGCTTTCTTT
- | TRBJ1-1 | - | TRBV5-5 | CATHGLGAGASGAFF | TGTGCCACGCACGGCCTTGGGGCAGGGGCCAGTGGGGCTTTCTTT
TRBD1 | TRBJ1-1 | - | TRBV3-1/TRBV3-2 | CASSPGTGGGTEAFF | TGTGCCAGCAGCCCTGGGACAGGGGGGGGCACTGAAGCTTTCTTT
TRBD1 | TRBJ1-1 | - | TRBV6-5 | CASSDGTVNTEAFF | TGTGCCAGCAGCGACGGGACAGTGAACACTGAAGCTTTCTTT
TRBD1 | TRBJ1-6 | - | TRBV9 | CASSVAPGQGASYNSPLHF | TGTGCCAGCAGCGTAGCTCCCGGTCAGGGGGCCTCCTATAATTCACCCCTCCACTTT
TRBD1 | TRBJ1-5 | - | TRBV2 | CASSLRGQGIQPQHF | TGTGCCAGCAGTCTCCGCGGACAGGGAATTCAGCCCCAGCATTTT
- | TRBJ1-6 | - | TRBV7-2 | CASSTDSYNSPLHF | TGTGCCAGCAGTACCGACAGCTATAATTCACCCCTCCACTTT
- | TRBJ1-5 | - | TRBV7-8 | CASSLAIAQNSNQPQHF | TGTGCCAGCAGCTTAGCGATAGCTCAGAATAGCAATCAGCCCCAGCATTTT
- | TRBJ2-1 | - | TRBV6-1 | CASSPSLGNEQFF | TGTGCCAGCAGTCCCTCACTAGGGAATGAGCAGTTCTTC
- | TRBJ1-3 | - | TRBV19 | CASSIGSAPGRNTIYF | TGTGCCAGTAGTATCGGGTCGGCCCCCGGGAGAAACACCATATATTTT
- | TRBJ2-1 | - | TRBV27 | CASSFGGNYNEQFF | TGTGCCAGCAGTTTCGGGGGAAACTACAATGAGCAGTTCTTC
- | TRBJ2-3 | - | TRBV7-8 | CASSFPAEISTDTQYF | TGTGCCAGCAGCTTTCCAGCGGAAATTAGCACAGATACGCAGTATTTT
TRBD2 | TRBJ2-1 | - | TRBV28 | CASSSQTSPLAAFYNEQFF | TGTGCCAGCAGTTCTCAAACCTCCCCGCTAGCGGCCTTCTACAATGAGCAGTTCTTC
TRBD2 | TRBJ2-5 | - | TRBV7-6 | CARGEEAGFQETQYF | TGTGCCAGGGGGGAGGAAGCGGGGTTCCAAGAGACCCAGTACTTC
- | TRBJ1-1 | once | TRBV10-1 | CASSLGGAAFF | TGCGCCAGCAGTCTGGGTGGGGCGGCTTTCTTT
TRBD2 | TRBJ2-2 | - | TRBV6-6 | CASSRLAGGPSTGELFF | TGTGCCAGCAGTCGACTAGCGGGGGGGCCTAGCACCGGGGAGCTGTTTTTT
- | TRBJ1-4 | - | TRBV5-6 | CASSLALTSGKLFF | TGTGCCAGCAGCTTGGCTCTAACTTCTGGAAAACTGTTTTTT
TRBD1 | TRBJ1-1 | - | TRBV19 | CASSRLTGGGTEAFF | TGTGCCAGTAGCCGTCTGACAGGGGGCGGCACTGAAGCTTTCTTT
TRBD1 | TRBJ1-2 | - | TRBV27 | CASSLSAPGQGAGGYGYTF | TGTGCCAGCAGTTTATCCGCACCGGGACAGGGGGCCGGGGGCTATGGCTACACCTTC
TRBD2 | TRBJ2-7 | - | TRBV6-6 | CASSYSASGVYEQYF | TGTGCCAGCAGTTACTCGGCTAGCGGGGTGTACGAGCAGTACTTC
- | TRBJ2-5 | - | TRBV28 | CATLNPLGETQYF | TGTGCCACCCTAAACCCCCTCGGGGAGACCCAGTACTTC
TRBD1 | TRBJ1-2 | - | TRBV6-5 | CASSSGGSNYGYTF | TGTGCCAGCAGTTCAGGGGGAAGTAACTATGGCTACACCTTC
- | TRBJ1-4 | - | TRBV15 | CATSRDWGGDEKLFF | TGTGCCACCAGCAGAGATTGGGGGGGGGATGAAAAACTGTTTTTT
TRBD1 | TRBJ2-7 | few | TRBV5-4 | CASSLRGQTYEQYF | TGTGCCAGCAGCTTACGGGGACAGACCTACGAGCAGTACTTC
- | TRBJ1-3 | - | TRBV7-9 | CASSSPLAGARNTIYF | TGTGCCAGCAGCTCCCCCCTCGCAGGGGCGAGAAACACCATATATTTT